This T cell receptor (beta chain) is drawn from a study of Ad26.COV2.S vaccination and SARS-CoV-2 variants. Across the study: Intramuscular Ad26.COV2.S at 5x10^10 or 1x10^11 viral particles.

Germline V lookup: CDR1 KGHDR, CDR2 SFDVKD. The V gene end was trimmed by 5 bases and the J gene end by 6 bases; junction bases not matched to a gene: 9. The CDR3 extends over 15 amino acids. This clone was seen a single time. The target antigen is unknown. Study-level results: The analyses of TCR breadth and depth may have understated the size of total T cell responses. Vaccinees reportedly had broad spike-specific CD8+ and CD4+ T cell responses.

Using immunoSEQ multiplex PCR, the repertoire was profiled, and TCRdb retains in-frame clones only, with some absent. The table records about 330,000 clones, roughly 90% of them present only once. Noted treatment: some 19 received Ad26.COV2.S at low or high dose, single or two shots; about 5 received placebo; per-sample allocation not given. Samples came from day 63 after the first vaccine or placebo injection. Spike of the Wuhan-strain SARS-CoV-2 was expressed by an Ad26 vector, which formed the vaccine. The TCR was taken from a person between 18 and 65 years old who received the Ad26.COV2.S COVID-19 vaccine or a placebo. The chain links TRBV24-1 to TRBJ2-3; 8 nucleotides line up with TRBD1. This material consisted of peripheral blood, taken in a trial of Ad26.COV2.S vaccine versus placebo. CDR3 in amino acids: CATSARQGRTDTQYF. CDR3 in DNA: TGTGCCACCAGTGCGCGACAGGGGAGGACGGATACGCAGTATTTT.